These 26 T cell receptor beta chains were all obtained from the same sample, sequenced in a study of cytomegalovirus exposure and HLA in healthy donors. The PCR employed 60 Vbeta primers together with 13 Jbeta primers. Assay used: immunoSEQ multiplex PCR; TCRdb lists only in-frame clones, some missing. The table shows 84,000 or so clones, with 70% to 80% occurring only once. Sequencing was performed on PBMCs. The source is a human donor in good health.

The chain has TRBV9 and TRBJ1-2; D unclear. Germline V gives CDR1 SGDLS, CDR2 YYNGEE. The CDR3 consists of 13 residues. Trimming pared 4 bases from V and 4 bases from J, leaving 11 bases between. This chain's CDR3 is CASSTTPSYGYTF. DNA of the CDR3: TGTGCCAGCAGCACCACACCCTCCTATGGCTACACCTTC.

The chain recombines TRBV27 with TRBJ2-2; 7 positions agree with TRBD2. Per the germline V gene, CDR1 is MNHEY and CDR2 is SMNVEV (reference sequence). There are 17 residues in the CDR3. The V segment lost 2 bases and the J segment 0 bases; nucleotides outside the gene matches: 6. Here the CDR3 reads CASSLVPGLANTGELFF. CDR3 bases: TGTGCCAGCAGTTTAGTGCCAGGACTAGCGAACACCGGGGAGCTGTTTTTT.

This chain links TRBV5-1 with TRBJ1-2; D gene ambiguous. CDR3 size: 16 residues. Germline V CDR1 and CDR2: SGHRS, YFSETQ. With 0 bases removed from V and 6 bases from J, the gap between germline ends came to 18 bases. This chain's CDR3 is CASSLEVSGRFNGYTF. The DNA for the CDR3 is TGCGCCAGCAGCTTGGAGGTTTCGGGGAGGTTCAATGGCTACACCTTC.

V and J are TRBV7-2 and TRBJ2-7; TRBD1 might be the D (5 bases). Between the trimmed V and J ends, which lost 2 bases and 7 bases, there was a span of 12 bases. The CDR3 is 13 residues long. CDR1 SGHTA and CDR2 FQGNSA come from the germline V gene. The CDR3 reads CASSLNRHGEQYF. The CDR3 region has the DNA TGTGCCAGCAGCTTAAACAGGCATGGGGAGCAGTACTTC. Complete variable domain (other parts from reference TRBV7-2 and TRBJ2-7): GAGVSQSPSNKVTEKGKDVELRCDPISGHTALYWYRQSLGQGLEFLIYFQGNSAPDKSGLPSDRFSAERTGGSVSTLTIQRTQQEDSAVYLCASSLNRHGEQYFGPGTRLTVT.

The V call is TRBV6-5, the J call TRBJ2-3; 8 nucleotides match TRBD2. The CDR3 covers 15 residues. With 2 bases clipped from V and 1 base from J, the junction kept 2 bases outside the gene matches. The germline V gene has CDR1 MNHEY and CDR2 SVGAGI. The CDR3 spells CASSYMRGGTDTQYF. CDR3 DNA: TGTGCCAGCAGTTACATGCGGGGGGGCACAGATACGCAGTATTTT.

The chain has TRBV7-4 and TRBJ2-3; D gene unclear. The CDR3 has 13 amino acids. Trimming pared 5 bases from V and 1 base from J, leaving 7 bases between. CDR1 and CDR2 from the germline V gene are SGHVT and SQSDAQ. This CDR3 reads CASSQLCTDTQYF. The DNA of the CDR3 is TGTGCCAGCAGCCAACTATGCACAGATACGCAGTATTTT.

The J gene is TRBJ2-1, the V gene TRBV7-6, with a tentative D call TRBD1 (8 bases). This CDR3 contains 15 residues. V was cut by 5 bases and J by 2 bases, with 13 bases left in between. Germline lookup yields CDR1 SGHVS and CDR2 FNYEAQ. The CDR3 loop reads CASSITGGAYNEQFF. The CDR3 bases are TGTGCCAGCAGCATAACAGGGGGGGCCTACAATGAGCAGTTCTTC.

The DNA of the CDR3 is TGCGCCAGCAGCTTGAAGGTTGGGGCGGCAGATACGCAGTATTTT. The encoded protein is CASSLKVGAADTQYF. The rearrangement links TRBV5-1 to TRBJ2-3, with a tentative D call TRBD1 (5 bases). The CDR3 is 15 amino acids. Germline values: CDR1 SGHRS, CDR2 YFSETQ. V was trimmed by 1 base and J by 4 bases, leaving 13 bases between them.

There are a few counts of this clone. The chain couples TRBV11-2 to TRBJ1-1; possibly TRBD1 for D (5 bases). CDR1 is SGHAT, CDR2 FQNNGV, per germline. The CDR3 runs to 15 residues. V gave up 5 bases and J gave up 1 base, with 14 bases separating them. CDR3 in amino acids: CASSPLRGQNTEAFF. The CDR3 nucleotides are TGTGCCAGCAGCCCCTTACGCGGACAGAACACTGAAGCTTTCTTT.

The chain links TRBV19 to TRBJ2-4; the match to TRBD1 covers 8 bases. The ends lost 5 bases at V and 12 bases at J; junction bases unmatched: 9. The CDR3 spans 13 residues. Germline V gene data show CDR1 as LNHDA and CDR2 as SQIVND (reference sequence). The CDR3 nucleotides are TGTGCCAGTAGTCCATACCTTGGACAGGGTCAGTACTTC. Translated, it gives CASSPYLGQGQYF.

The chain carries TRBV5-6 and TRBJ2-5; 11 bases line up with TRBD2. The germline CDR1 and CDR2 sequences are SGHDT and YYEEEE. V was pared by 5 bases and J by 0 bases, with 6 bases of the junction left unmatched. CDR3 length equals 16 residues. In nucleotides, the CDR3 is TGTGCCAGCAGACAACTAGCGGGGGCCAACCAAGAGACCCAGTACTTC. Translation: CASRQLAGANQETQYF.

In the case of this clone: One junction end disagrees with the germline gene, perhaps due to a read error. The chain couples TRBV7-2 to TRBJ1-6; 9 bases are a match to TRBD1. The CDR3 consists of 17 residues. CDR1 SGHTA and CDR2 FQGNSA come from the germline V gene. The CDR3 DNA is TGTGCCAGCAACTCCGGCGGGACAGGGCCCTTCAACTCACCCCTCAACTTT. It is translated as CASNSGGTGPFNSPLNF.

The chain uses TRBV27 and TRBJ2-1; 7 bases fit TRBD1. The CDR3 has 15 amino acids. Germline trimming cut 5 bases from V and 2 bases from J; bases unmatched to any gene: 6. Germline CDR1 is MNHEY and CDR2 is SMNVEV (reference sequence). DNA for the CDR3: TGTGCCAGCAGTATAGGGGGCTCGGCCTACAATGAGCAGTTCTTC. It codes for CASSIGGSAYNEQFF.

V gene TRBV5-4 combines with J gene TRBJ2-2; 12 nucleotides agree with TRBD2. The J segment lost 5 bases and the V segment lost 0 bases, leaving 2 bases of the junction unmatched. The CDR3 is 16 amino acids. Germline assignment: CDR1 SGHNT and CDR2 YYREEE (reference sequence). The CDR3 loop reads CASSLASGGATGELFF. The CDR3 DNA is TGTGCCAGCAGCTTGGCTAGCGGGGGGGCGACCGGGGAGCTGTTTTTT.

V gene TRBV7-6 combines with J gene TRBJ2-3, with 8 bases aligning to TRBD2. Trimming cost V 5 bases and J 5 bases; bases outside gene matches: 9. CDR1 and CDR2 from the germline V gene are SGHVS and FNYEAQ. The CDR3 loop spans 15 amino acids. Here the CDR3 DNA reads TGTGCCAGCAGCCCGAGCGGGGGAAGCGGAGATACGCAGTATTTT. Encoded protein: CASSPSGGSGDTQYF.

This clone occurred once. This chain links TRBV30 with TRBJ2-7; no clear D. Per the germline V gene, CDR1 is GTSNPN and CDR2 is SVGIG (reference sequence). The CDR3 consists of 12 residues. V gave up 4 bases and J gave up 1 base, with 8 bases separating them. The CDR3 DNA reads as TGTGCCTGGACCACCGGGTCCTACGAGCAGTACTTC. Its protein product is CAWTTGSYEQYF.

This chain uses TRBV29-1 with TRBJ1-1; D unclear. This CDR3 spans 12 amino acids. CDR1 and CDR2 from the germline V gene are SQVTM and ANQGSEA. V was shortened by 4 bases and J by 6 bases, with 12 bases between the two germline ends. CDR3 residues: CSVGGNPPEAFF. CDR3 nucleotide sequence: TGCAGCGTTGGCGGAAACCCCCCTGAAGCTTTCTTT.

The rearrangement links TRBV6-5 to TRBJ2-7, with D tentatively TRBD2 (5 bases). The V and J ends lost 6 bases and 1 base respectively, with 10 bases between them. The germline V gene has CDR1 MNHEY and CDR2 SVGAGI. This CDR3 has 13 residues. DNA for the CDR3: TGTGCCAGCAGCGAGGGCCCTTCCTACGAGCAGTACTTC. Translating it yields CASSEGPSYEQYF.

The chain couples TRBV19 to TRBJ2-1; 8 nucleotides match TRBD2. Losses at the gene ends were 6 bases for V and 3 bases for J; bases not matched to a gene: 7. Germline V gene sequence: CDR1 LNHDA, CDR2 SQIVND (reference sequence). This CDR3 is 15 amino acids long. The CDR3 DNA reads as TGTGCCAGTAGCCGGGGGGGGTCTTACTACAATGAGCAGTTCTTC. Protein product: CASSRGGSYYNEQFF.

The rearrangement joins TRBV6-4 to TRBJ2-3; the match to TRBD2 covers 12 bases. J was trimmed by 0 bases and V by 6 bases; bases with no gene match: 4. CDR3 length: 16 amino acids. Germline CDR1 reads MRHNA; CDR2 reads SNTAGT. DNA for the CDR3: TGTGCCAGCAGCGCAGGACTAGCGGGGAGCACAGATACGCAGTATTTT. This encodes CASSAGLAGSTDTQYF.

The rearrangement joins TRBV5-4 to TRBJ2-7, with D perhaps matching TRBD2 (7 bases). Trimming shortened V by 0 bases and J by 0 bases, and 10 bases separated the two germline ends. Germline-derived CDR1 and CDR2 are SGHNT and YYREEE (reference sequence). The CDR3 contains 15 residues. For the CDR3, the DNA is TGTGCCAGCAGCTTGGCGGGGGGCGTCTCCTACGAGCAGTACTTC. Protein: CASSLAGGVSYEQYF.

There are a few counts of this clone. The gene calls are TRBV6-6 and TRBJ2-5; 11 bases match TRBD2. The CDR3 contains 15 residues. Per germline, CDR1 MNHNY and CDR2 SVGAGI (reference sequence). The ends lost 6 bases at V and 3 bases at J; junction bases unmatched: 6. The CDR3 DNA reads as TGTGCCAGCAGAAGGGGACTAGCGGACAAAGAGACCCAGTACTTC. Protein: CASRRGLADKETQYF.

This clone appeared a single time. The chain couples TRBV5-6 to TRBJ1-2; the D is unclear. The germline V gene has CDR1 SGHDT and CDR2 YYEEEE. The CDR3 loop spans 17 amino acids. Trimming removed 4 bases from V and 3 bases from J, with 22 bases in between. CDR3 protein: CASSPDPKGGPHYGYTF. CDR3 DNA sequence: TGTGCCAGCAGCCCCGACCCCAAGGGAGGGCCTCACTATGGCTACACCTTC.

This sequence joins TRBV7-6 and TRBJ2-7, with D unresolved. Germline V CDR1 and CDR2: SGHVS, FNYEAQ. The CDR3 has 12 amino acids. V lost 4 bases and J 4 bases, leaving 8 bases between the germline ends. The CDR3 protein is CASSSPGYEQYF. CDR3 DNA sequence: TGTGCCAGCAGCTCCCCAGGTTACGAGCAGTACTTC. The variable domain in full, completed from reference TRBV7-6 and TRBJ2-7, reads GAGVSQSPRYKVTKRGQDVALRCDPISGHVSLYWYRQALGQGPEFLTYFNYEAQQDKSGLPNDRFSAERPEGSISTLTIQRTEQRDSAMYRCASSSPGYEQYFGPGTRLTVT.

This chain links TRBV2 with TRBJ2-1, with TRBD1 identical over 7 bases. J was trimmed by 8 bases and V by 6 bases; bases with no gene match: 4. This CDR3 is 12 amino acids long. CDR1 SNHLY and CDR2 FYNNEI come from the germline V gene. The chain's CDR3 is CASRTGLHEQFF. The CDR3, as DNA: TGTGCCAGCAGGACAGGGTTGCATGAGCAGTTCTTC.

This sequence joins TRBV30 and TRBJ1-6; D call uncertain. This CDR3 has 15 residues. Trimming pared 3 bases from V and 0 bases from J, leaving 9 bases between. Per germline, CDR1 GTSNPN and CDR2 SVGIG (reference sequence). The CDR3 nucleotides read TGTGCCTGGAGCGCGGGCGGCTCCTATAATTCACCCCTCCACTTT. It encodes CAWSAGGSYNSPLHF. The full variable domain, its missing parts supplied by reference TRBV30 and TRBJ1-6, is SQTIHQWPATLVQPVGSPLSLECTVEGTSNPNLYWYRQAAGRGLQLLFYSVGIGQISSEVPQNLSASRPQDRQFILSSKKLLLSDSGFYLCAWSAGGSYNSPLHFGNGTRLTVT.